One and the same sample provided the 24 T cell receptor beta chains below, sequenced in a study of cytomegalovirus exposure and HLA in healthy donors. The PCR made use of 60 Vbeta and 13 Jbeta primers. Sequencing was performed with immunoSEQ multiplex PCR; in TCRdb, only in-frame clones are kept and a portion is missing. The data hold about 130,000 clones, with 83% observed a single time. Source material: PBMCs. These receptors all come from a girl aged 2 to 10 in good health and CMV-seronegative.

This clone was seen a single time. The gene calls are TRBV30 and TRBJ2-5; no firm D call. The CDR3 is 15 residues long. CDR1 is GTSNPN, CDR2 SVGIG, per germline (reference sequence). V was trimmed by 0 bases and J by 1 base, leaving 12 bases between them. The CDR3 loop is CAWSVLGSTQETQYF. As DNA, the CDR3 is TGTGCCTGGAGTGTACTCGGTAGTACCCAAGAGACCCAGTACTTC.

This rearrangement joins TRBV18 to TRBJ2-5; possibly TRBD2 for D (5 bases). The length of the CDR3 is 20 residues. With 1 base removed from V and 4 bases from J, the gap between germline ends came to 28 bases. Germline CDR1 reads KGHSH; CDR2 reads LQKENI. The DNA for the CDR3 is TGTGCCAGCTCACCACGGAGCCAAACACACGGAAGTGGGGAGAGAGAGACCCAGTACTTC. Residues: CASSPRSQTHGSGERETQYF.

The rearrangement joins TRBV2 to TRBJ2-6, with 8 bases that match TRBD2. Unmatched junction bases numbered 10, after V lost 6 bases and J lost 0 bases. CDR1 is SNHLY, CDR2 FYNNEI, per germline. The CDR3 runs 18 residues. The CDR3, as DNA: TGTGCCAGCAGGGGACTTAGCGGGGCCGACTCTGGGGCCAACGTCCTGACTTTC. It specifies CASRGLSGADSGANVLTF.

This clone was seen only once. The V and J genes are TRBV19 and TRBJ2-5; weak D call: TRBD1 (6 bases). V shed 1 base and J shed 3 bases, with 18 bases lying between them. Per germline, CDR1 LNHDA and CDR2 SQIVND (reference sequence). This CDR3 is built from 17 residues. The CDR3 DNA sequence: TGTGCCAGTAGTATAGGGAGGACAGAGAACTTTGAAGAGACCCAGTACTTC. It translates to CASSIGRTENFEETQYF.

The J gene is TRBJ2-3, the V gene TRBV5-1; TRBD2 agrees at 9 bases. Per the germline V gene, CDR1 is SGHRS and CDR2 is YFSETQ. The CDR3 has 17 amino acids. The V and J ends lost 4 bases and 4 bases, in that order; junction bases with no gene match: 13. CDR3 sequence (DNA): TGCGCCAGCAGCCCTCCGCGGGGCGGGGGGGCCCCAGATACGCAGTATTTT. Protein product: CASSPPRGGGAPDTQYF.

The rearrangement links TRBV5-1 to TRBJ2-7, with 7 bases fitting TRBD1. Germline assignment: CDR1 SGHRS and CDR2 YFSETQ. CDR3 length equals 16 residues. J gave up 7 bases and V 4 bases, and 17 bases lay outside the gene matches. The DNA of the CDR3 is TGCGCCAGCAGCGGGCAGGGGGACGGAGGCTGGGGGGAGCAGTACTTC. Translated: CASSGQGDGGWGEQYF. Drawing the rest from reference TRBV5-1 and TRBJ2-7, the complete variable domain is KAGVTQTPRYLIKTRGQQVTLSCSPISGHRSVSWYQQTPGQGLQFLFEYFSETQRNKGNFPGRFSGRQFSNSRSEMNVSTLELGDSALYLCASSGQGDGGWGEQYFGPGTRLTVT.

The V call is TRBV19, the J call TRBJ1-1, with D maybe TRBD1 (5 bases). Trimming left V 1 base short and J 3 bases short, with 9 bases between. The CDR3 covers 14 residues. The germline gives CDR1 LNHDA, CDR2 SQIVND (reference sequence). Here the CDR3 reads CASSIAPTDTEAFF. Written as DNA, the CDR3 is TGTGCCAGTAGTATAGCCCCGACAGACACTGAAGCTTTCTTT. The full variable domain, its missing parts supplied by reference TRBV19 and TRBJ1-1, is DGGITQSPKYLFRKEGQNVTLSCEQNLNHDAMYWYRQDPGQGLRLIYYSQIVNDFQKGDIAEGYSVSREKKESFPLTVTSAQKNPTAFYLCASSIAPTDTEAFFGQGTRLTVV.

In regard to this clone: The junction differs from germline at one of its ends, possibly a read error. The chain is built from TRBV28 and TRBJ1-5; 7 nucleotides match TRBD1. CDR1 MDHEN and CDR2 SYDVKM come from the germline V gene. CDR3 length equals 19 residues. CDR3 in amino acids: CASSLYGLDPGQLGQAQHF. The CDR3 DNA sequence: TGTGCCAGCAGTTTATATGGTTTGGACCCGGGACAGTTAGGTCAGGCCCAGCATTTT.

The J gene is TRBJ1-6, the V gene TRBV5-1; 8 nucleotides align to TRBD1. The trim removed 4 bases at V and 9 bases at J, leaving 12 bases unmatched. Germline values: CDR1 SGHRS, CDR2 YFSETQ. This CDR3 has 16 residues. DNA for the CDR3: TGCGCCAGCAGCATTGGACAGGGAGGTCCTAGTTCACCCCTCCACTTT. It translates to CASSIGQGGPSSPLHF. The variable domain in full, completed from reference TRBV5-1 and TRBJ1-6, reads KAGVTQTPRYLIKTRGQQVTLSCSPISGHRSVSWYQQTPGQGLQFLFEYFSETQRNKGNFPGRFSGRQFSNSRSEMNVSTLELGDSALYLCASSIGQGGPSSPLHFGNGTRLTVT.

The CDR3 is CASGLGQGAYNEQFF. In DNA, the CDR3 is TGTGCTAGTGGTTTAGGGCAGGGTGCCTACAATGAGCAGTTCTTC. The chain uses TRBV12-5 and TRBJ2-1; TRBD1 is a possible D gene (5 bases). CDR1 and CDR2 from the germline V gene are LGHNT and FRNRAP. V shed 3 bases and J shed 2 bases, with 11 bases lying between them. The CDR3 is 15 residues long.

The chain recombines TRBV27 with TRBJ1-5; 8 bases map to TRBD1. This CDR3 is 18 amino acids long. CDR1 MNHEY and CDR2 SMNVEV come from the germline V gene (reference sequence). Trimming at V came to 2 bases and at J to 0 bases, leaving 9 bases not matched to a gene. CDR3: CASSLLSGGGDSNQPQHF. As DNA, the CDR3 is TGTGCCAGCAGTTTACTGTCAGGGGGCGGGGATAGCAATCAGCCCCAGCATTTT.

This chain links TRBV7-9 with TRBJ1-6; TRBD1 aligns across 9 bases. The CDR3 runs 15 residues. From germline, CDR1 is SEHNR and CDR2 FQNEAQ (reference sequence). After removal of 0 bases from V and 9 bases from J, the junction contained 3 bases not matched to a gene. CDR3 in DNA: TGTGCCAGCAGCTTAGCTGGGGACAGGGTTTCACCCCTCCACTTT. It translates to CASSLAGDRVSPLHF.

The count of this clone is one. This chain links TRBV28 with TRBJ2-7, with TRBD1 identical over 11 bases. The CDR3 covers 14 residues. CDR1 and CDR2 (germline): MDHEN, SYDVKM. The ends lost 3 bases at V and 6 bases at J; junction bases unmatched: 4. DNA for the CDR3: TGTGCCAGCAGTTTTATAGGACAGGGGGCCGAGCAGTACTTC. Translating gives CASSFIGQGAEQYF.

The gene calls are TRBV5-6 and TRBJ2-3, with TRBD2 matching 8 bases. V was pared by 5 bases and J by 4 bases, with 9 bases of the junction left unmatched. This CDR3 has 15 amino acids. From germline, CDR1 is SGHDT and CDR2 YYEEEE. The CDR3 reads CASSPGLVGADTQYF. CDR3 in DNA: TGTGCCAGCAGTCCGGGACTAGTTGGCGCAGATACGCAGTATTTT.

The rearrangement uses TRBV28 and TRBJ2-7, with D possibly being TRBD2 (6 bases). V lost 8 bases to trimming and J lost 2 bases, with 13 bases between them. Germline V CDR1 and CDR2: MDHEN, SYDVKM. The CDR3 spans 13 residues. CDR3 loop: CASGKGGTYEQYF. The CDR3 region has the DNA TGTGCCAGCGGGAAAGGCGGGACCTACGAGCAGTACTTC.

The chain uses TRBV4-1 and TRBJ2-1; possible D gene TRBD1, 6 bases. Germline V gene data show CDR1 as MGHRA and CDR2 as YSYEKL. V was pared by 0 bases and J by 6 bases, with 9 bases between. The CDR3 sequence is 14 residues long. The CDR3 here is CASSQEPQGNEQFF. The CDR3 DNA is TGCGCCAGCAGCCAAGAACCACAGGGCAATGAGCAGTTCTTC.

This chain connects TRBV5-1 to TRBJ2-1; tentatively, D is TRBD1 (5 bases). The CDR3 consists of 16 residues. Trimming removed 0 bases from V and 4 bases from J, with 14 bases in between. Germline CDR1 reads SGHRS; CDR2 reads YFSETQ. The CDR3 protein is CASSLGGASFYNEQFF. The DNA of the CDR3 is TGCGCCAGCAGCTTGGGTGGGGCGTCTTTTTACAATGAGCAGTTCTTC.

The chain combines TRBV29-1 with TRBJ2-7; TRBD1 matches at 7 bases. The germline CDR1 and CDR2 sequences are SQVTM and ANQGSEA. Trimming removed 8 bases from V and 3 bases from J; junction bases left unmatched: 4. The CDR3 runs 11 residues. CDR3 nucleotide sequence: TGCAGCACCCGGGACAGCTACGAGCAGTACTTC. Residues: CSTRDSYEQYF.

The J gene is TRBJ2-3, the V gene TRBV18; TRBD2 agrees at 14 bases. The J segment lost 0 bases and the V segment lost 4 bases, leaving 9 bases of the junction unmatched. The germline CDR1 and CDR2 sequences are KGHSH and LQKENI. The CDR3 totals 19 residues. The CDR3 DNA reads as TGTGCCAGCTCACTGTGGACTAGCGGGGGGCTATCTAGCACAGATACGCAGTATTTT. Protein product: CASSLWTSGGLSSTDTQYF.

J is TRBJ2-1 and V is TRBV21-1; the table's D call of TRBD2 was not tested on the DNA. TRBV21-1 is annotated as a pseudogene. CDR3 length equals 18 residues. CDR3 nucleotides: TGTGCCAGCATCACCCAGAAGTCTCTAGCGGGGGCCTACAATGAGCAGTTCTTC. Its protein is CASITQKSLAGAYNEQFF.

The genes are TRBV10-1 and TRBJ2-6; D is uncertain. The CDR3 is 15 amino acids. Deletions cut 6 bases from V and 0 bases from J, with 9 bases between. Germline CDR1 WNHNN, CDR2 SYGVQD (reference sequence). The CDR3 DNA is TGCGCCAGCAGCGCCCAGTGCTCTGGGGCCAACGTCCTGACTTTC. The encoded protein is CASSAQCSGANVLTF.

This chain joins TRBV29-1 and TRBJ2-4; a weak D match, TRBD1 (5 bases). CDR3 length: 13 residues. Trimming took off 6 bases at V and 2 bases at J, with 11 bases between the two ends. CDR1 SQVTM and CDR2 ANQGSEA come from the germline V gene. CDR3 region: CSVAGLTKNIQYF. The CDR3 region has the DNA TGCAGCGTGGCAGGGCTGACCAAAAACATTCAGTACTTC.

The CDR3 sequence: CASTDPAGLRYEQYF. In DNA form, the CDR3 reads TGTGCCAGCACCGACCCGGCGGGACTGCGCTACGAGCAGTACTTC. The rearrangement joins TRBV7-2 to TRBJ2-7, with D possibly TRBD2 on 6 matching bases. The germline V gene encodes CDR1 SGHTA and CDR2 FQGNSA. Trimming pared 7 bases from V and 3 bases from J, leaving 19 bases between. The CDR3 has 15 amino acids. The variable domain in full, completed from reference TRBV7-2 and TRBJ2-7, reads GAGVSQSPSNKVTEKGKDVELRCDPISGHTALYWYRQSLGQGLEFLIYFQGNSAPDKSGLPSDRFSAERTGGSVSTLTIQRTQQEDSAVYLCASTDPAGLRYEQYFGPGTRLTVT.

The rearrangement joins TRBV5-1 to TRBJ2-5; D is unresolved. The end of the DNA fits TRBJ2-7 better, so the J call may be wrong. There are 12 residues in the CDR3. Germline CDR1 SGHRS, CDR2 YFSETQ. Written as DNA, the CDR3 is TGCGCCAGCAGCTTGGGAGGCTACGAGCAGTACTTC. Translated, it gives CASSLGGYEQYF.